What follows is one T cell receptor (beta chain) and its context. Its cognate antigen is unknown. Looked up from germline, CDR1 is SGHRS and CDR2 is YFSETQ. The length of the CDR3 is 14 residues. Trimming removed 4 bases from V and 10 bases from J, with 20 bases in between. This specimen belongs to a study of shared clonotypes between healthy human individuals. Whole-study results and caveats: Researchers sampled only blood; tissue repertoires likely differ. Despite large depth, sorted-subset datasets appeared incompletely sequenced. The study generally estimated greater richness for naive than memory subsets. Between a few donors, naive CD4 clonotypes were shared at a level of around 5.1%.

The protocol was immunoSEQ multiplex PCR, while the TCRdb copy is restricted to in-frame clones and leaves out a portion. The sample lists 2 million to 3 million clones, approximately 93% seen once, with roughly 0.36% in the top ten. The sequence was obtained from a man between 18 and 29 years old in good health. Some clones in this sample may be carry-over from other donors' samples. Sequencing was performed on naive CD4+ T cells from PBMCs. As to subset: CD45RA+ positively selected. The chain has TRBV5-1 and TRBJ1-1; no clear D gene. CDR3 residues: CASSPTAGGYRAFF. CDR3 sequence (DNA): TGCGCCAGCAGCCCGACGGCAGGAGGGTATCGAGCTTTCTTT.